This TCR beta chain was obtained from a study of OX40 agonist ivuxolimab in advanced cancers. The study in broad terms: Ivuxolimab was a fully human IgG2 agonistic monoclonal antibody targeting the costimulatory receptor OX40 (CD134). Intravenous ivuxolimab was administered to patients every 2 weeks at six dose levels: 0.01, 0.1, 0.3, 1.5, 3 and 10 mg/kg. Of the 50 to 55 patients in dose escalation, around 20 had hepatocellular carcinoma, some 15 had melanoma, 9 had renal cell carcinoma and 9 had head and neck cancer. A male proportion of 82.7% and a mean age of 60 years, ranging from 23 to 79, were recorded for the dose-escalation cohort. Patients were allowed to have had prior anti-PD-1, anti-PD-L1 or anti-CTLA-4 therapy, and 30% to 40% of the dose-escalation patients had been treated with checkpoint inhibitors. Partial responses occurred in three dose-escalation patients, of whom one had hepatocellular carcinoma and two had cutaneous melanoma. The point of sequencing TCRbeta in the periphery was to test whether ivuxolimab changed TCR sequence diversity and drove clonal T-cell expansion. The paper reports the monotherapy dose-escalation portion (N = 52 patients) of the phase I ivuxolimab trial.

Patients with autoimmune disease history or receiving systemic immunosuppression were excluded from the trial. Peripheral blood for TCR sequencing was collected from all dose cohorts at baseline, on cycle 4 day 1, and on cycle 7 day 1. The samples were taken from a phase I, first-in-human, multicenter, open-label dose-escalation trial of ivuxolimab. Adults with locally advanced or metastatic head and neck squamous cell, hepatocellular, melanoma or renal cell carcinoma were enrolled in the trial. CD4+ and CD8+ T cells were sorted separately from peripheral blood before TCR sequencing. Remarks on this clone: Its antigen remains unidentified. No per-base quality is available; no much larger clone lies one base away.

For sequencing of the TCRbeta CDR3 region, genomic DNA was extracted from the sorted cells. TCRbeta CDR3 regions were sequenced using the immunoSEQ Assay. What TCRdb holds here is the immuneACCESS table cut down to in-frame rearrangements. Part of the clones is not present; checked against another copy, under half of the missing clones reflect an unresolved V gene, and the others are unexplained. The sample data list about 73,000 clones, and 88% of these were observed just once. Clones ranked in the top ten supply around 0.78% of the sample. Overall results and qualifications from the work: The antigen specificity of the clonally expanded peripheral T cells was not determined. After ivuxolimab, more expanded clones were found on average in CD8+ T cells than in CD4+ T cells. At doses of 0.1 to 3.0 mg/kg, clonal expansion of both CD4+ and CD8+ blood T cells was observed from baseline to week 6. Partial responders in the 0.1-3.0 mg/kg groups had among the lowest normalized peripheral clonal expansion, especially among CD8+ T cells. Low levels of normalized T-cell clonal expansion were also shown by some nonresponding patients.

CDR1 and CDR2, looked up from the germline V gene, are MGHRA and YSYEKL. V is clipped by 0 bases and J by 4 bases, and the sequence between their germline boundaries is 15 bases long. The CDR3 contains 16 residues, cysteine and phenylalanine counted. The CDR3 DNA has 48 bases and is translated from base 1. The rearrangement combines TRBV4-1 with TRBJ2-5, with the D gene call left open. Here the sequenced sample was CD4+ or CD8+ T cells sorted from blood, taken in a trial of the OX40 agonist ivuxolimab. This clonotype was obtained from an adult with an advanced solid tumor such as melanoma, head and neck, liver or kidney cancer. For the CDR3, the sequence is CASSQDPPGGGETQYF. The nucleotides read TGCGCCAGCAGCCAAGATCCCCCAGGTGGTGGAGAGACCCAGTACTTC.